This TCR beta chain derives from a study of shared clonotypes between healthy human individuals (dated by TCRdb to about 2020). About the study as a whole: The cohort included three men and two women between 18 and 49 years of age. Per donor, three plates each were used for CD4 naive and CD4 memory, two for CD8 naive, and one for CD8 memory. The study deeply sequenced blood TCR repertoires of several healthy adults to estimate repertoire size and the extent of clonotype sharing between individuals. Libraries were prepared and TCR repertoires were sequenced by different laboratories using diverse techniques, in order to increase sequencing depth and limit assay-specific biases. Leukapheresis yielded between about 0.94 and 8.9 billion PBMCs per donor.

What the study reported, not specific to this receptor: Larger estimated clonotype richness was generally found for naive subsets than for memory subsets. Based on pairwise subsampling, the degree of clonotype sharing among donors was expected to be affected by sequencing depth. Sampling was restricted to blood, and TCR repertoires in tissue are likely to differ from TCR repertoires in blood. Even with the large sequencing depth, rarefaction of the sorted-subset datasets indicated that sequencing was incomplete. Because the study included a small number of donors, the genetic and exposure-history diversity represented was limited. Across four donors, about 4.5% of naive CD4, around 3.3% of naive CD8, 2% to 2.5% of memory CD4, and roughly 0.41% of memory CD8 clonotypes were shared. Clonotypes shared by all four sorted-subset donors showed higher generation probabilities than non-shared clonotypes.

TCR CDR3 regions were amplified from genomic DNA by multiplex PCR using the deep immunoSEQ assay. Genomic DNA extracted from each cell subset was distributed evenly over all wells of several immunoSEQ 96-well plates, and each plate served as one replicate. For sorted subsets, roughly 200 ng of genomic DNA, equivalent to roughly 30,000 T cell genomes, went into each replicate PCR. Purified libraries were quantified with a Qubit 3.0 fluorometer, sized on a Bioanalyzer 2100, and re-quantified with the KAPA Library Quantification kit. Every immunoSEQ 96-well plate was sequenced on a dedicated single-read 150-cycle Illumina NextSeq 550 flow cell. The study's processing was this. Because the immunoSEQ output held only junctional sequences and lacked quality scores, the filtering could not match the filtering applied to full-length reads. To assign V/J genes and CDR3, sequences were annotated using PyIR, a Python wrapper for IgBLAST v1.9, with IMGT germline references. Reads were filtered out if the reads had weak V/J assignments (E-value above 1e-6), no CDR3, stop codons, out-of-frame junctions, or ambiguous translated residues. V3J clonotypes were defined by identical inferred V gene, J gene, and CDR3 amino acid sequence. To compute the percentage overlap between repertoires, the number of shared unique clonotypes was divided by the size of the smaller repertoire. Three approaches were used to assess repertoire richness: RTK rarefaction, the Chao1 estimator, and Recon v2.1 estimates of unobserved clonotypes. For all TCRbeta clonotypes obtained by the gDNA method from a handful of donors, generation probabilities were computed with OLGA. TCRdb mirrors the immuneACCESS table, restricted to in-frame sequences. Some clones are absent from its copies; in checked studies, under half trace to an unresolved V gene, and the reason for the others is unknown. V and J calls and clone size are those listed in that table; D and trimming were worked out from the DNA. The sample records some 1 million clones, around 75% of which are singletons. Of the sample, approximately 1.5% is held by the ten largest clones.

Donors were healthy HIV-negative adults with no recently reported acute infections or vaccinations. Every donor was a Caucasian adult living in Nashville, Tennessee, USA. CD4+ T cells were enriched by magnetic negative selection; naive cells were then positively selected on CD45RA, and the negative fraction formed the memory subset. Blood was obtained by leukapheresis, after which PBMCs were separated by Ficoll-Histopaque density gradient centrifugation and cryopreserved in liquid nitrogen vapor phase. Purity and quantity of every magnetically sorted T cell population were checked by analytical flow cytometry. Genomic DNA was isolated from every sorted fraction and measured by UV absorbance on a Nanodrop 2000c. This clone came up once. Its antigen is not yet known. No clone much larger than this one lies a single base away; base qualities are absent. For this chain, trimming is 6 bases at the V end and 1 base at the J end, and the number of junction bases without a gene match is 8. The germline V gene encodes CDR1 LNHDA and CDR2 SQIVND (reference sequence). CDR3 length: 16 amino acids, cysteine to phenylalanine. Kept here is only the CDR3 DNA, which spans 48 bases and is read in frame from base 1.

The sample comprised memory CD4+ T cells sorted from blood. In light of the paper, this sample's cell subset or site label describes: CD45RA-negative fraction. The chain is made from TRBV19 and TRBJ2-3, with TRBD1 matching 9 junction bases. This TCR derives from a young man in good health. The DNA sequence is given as TGTGCCAGTAGCTCCACCCGGACAGGGGGCACAGATACGCAGTATTTT. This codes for CASSSTRTGGTDTQYF.